This TCR beta chain was identified in a study of neurological immune-mediated disorders. Ten or more counts support this clonotype. The antigen is undetermined. The CDR3 spans 14 residues. Looked up from germline, CDR1 is SQVTM and CDR2 is ANQGSEA. V was pared by 3 bases and J by 1 base, with 11 bases between. Via MiXCR, TCRdb re-called the 5' RACE reads, giving one row per CDR3 protein. In the table there are tens of thousands of distinct CDR3 sequences, roughly 3.2% of which are singletons. General study points: HTLV-1-associated myelopathy had the most TCR clonal expansion, while multiple sclerosis had the least, a level that fell below healthy controls.

This TCR came from a man aged 35-49 years with multiple sclerosis. The specimen sequenced was PBMCs. The chain links TRBV29-1 to TRBJ2-3; D may be TRBD2 (5 bases). In DNA form, the CDR3 reads TGCAGCGTTGACGGGGATAGAGGCACAGATACGCAGTATTTT. It encodes CSVDGDRGTDTQYF.